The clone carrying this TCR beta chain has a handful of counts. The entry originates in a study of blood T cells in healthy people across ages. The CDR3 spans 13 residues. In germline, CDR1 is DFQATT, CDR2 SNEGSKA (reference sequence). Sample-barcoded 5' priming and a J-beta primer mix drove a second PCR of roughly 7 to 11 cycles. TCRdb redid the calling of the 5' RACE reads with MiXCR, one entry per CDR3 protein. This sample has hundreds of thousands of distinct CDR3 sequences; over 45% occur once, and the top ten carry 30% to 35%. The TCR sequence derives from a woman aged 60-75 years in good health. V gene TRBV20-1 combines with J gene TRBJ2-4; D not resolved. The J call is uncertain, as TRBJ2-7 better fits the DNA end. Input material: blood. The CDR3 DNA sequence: TGCAGTGCTAGAGTTGACGGCTCCTACGAGCAGTACTTC. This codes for CSARVDGSYEQYF.